Listed below are T cell receptor beta chains from one sample, sequenced in a study of blood T cell repertoires in COVID-19. Sequencing was performed with immunoSEQ multiplex PCR; in TCRdb, only in-frame clones are kept and a portion is missing. Of roughly 190,000 clones in the sample, around 82% were seen once. The sequenced sample was peripheral blood. All receptors come from a man aged 50-59 years with active or convalescent COVID-19. CDR3s include the opening cysteine and the closing phenylalanine or tryptophan. D genes are given only for firm matches. Only some rows state a clone size, as once, few, many or a class for expanded clones.

j_gene | d_gene | v_gene | abundance | CDR3nt | CDR3aa
TRBJ1-6 | TRBD1 | TRBV5-1 | . | TGCGCCAGCAGCTGGGACAGGGGTTCACCCCTCCACTTT | CASSWDRGSPLHF
TRBJ1-1 | TRBD1 | TRBV3-1/TRBV3-2 | once | TGTGCCAGCAGCCGTACAGGACAGGGAGTCACTGAAGCTTTCTTT | CASSRTGQGVTEAFF
TRBJ2-3 | TRBD1 | TRBV29-1 | . | TGCAGCGTTAGGACAGGGGACACAGATACGCAGTATTTT | CSVRTGDTDTQYF
TRBJ2-1 | . | TRBV11-2 | . | TGTGCCAGCAGCTTAGAAAGGGGCACCTACAATGAGCAGTTCTTC | CASSLERGTYNEQFF
TRBJ2-5 | TRBD2 | TRBV11-2 | many | TGTGCCAGCAGCTTACGGGGAGGTAGCGGGAGGTCCCAGGAGACCCAGTACTTC | CASSLRGGSGRSQETQYF
TRBJ2-7 | . | TRBV12-1 | . | TGTGCCAGCATCCTTTCCCCCATCGGCGGGTTTTCCTACGAGCAGTACTTC | CASILSPIGGFSYEQYF
TRBJ1-3 | TRBD1 | TRBV18 | . | TGTGCCAGCTCTACAGGGGGCTCTGGAAACACCATATATTTT | CASSTGGSGNTIYF
TRBJ1-1 | TRBD1 | TRBV3-1/TRBV3-2 | once | TGTGCCAGCAGCCAAGTGAAGGGGGCTTATACTGAAGCTTTCTTT | CASSQVKGAYTEAFF
TRBJ1-2 | TRBD1 | TRBV11-2 | . | TGTGCCAGCAGCTTAGCCGGGACAGCAGCTAACTATGGCTACACCTTC | CASSLAGTAANYGYTF
TRBJ2-5 | TRBD1 | TRBV7-9 | . | TGTGCCAGCAGCACCAGCACCGGACAGGCCTGGGAGACCCAGTACTTC | CASSTSTGQAWETQYF
TRBJ2-7 | . | TRBV5-1 | . | TGCGCCAGCAGCTTTGGGGGAGGAAGCTCCTACGAGCAGTACTTC | CASSFGGGSSYEQYF
TRBJ2-7 | TRBD2 | TRBV19 | . | TGTGCCAGTAGTATTAGGGGCATGGCGGGAGCTCTCTACGAGCAGTACTTC | CASSIRGMAGALYEQYF
TRBJ1-2 | . | TRBV3-1/TRBV3-2 | . | TGTGCCAGCAGCCAAGTTGCGGGCCTAGGCTATGGCTACACCTTC | CASSQVAGLGYGYTF
TRBJ2-1 | TRBD2 | TRBV5-4 | . | TGTGCCAGCAGCCTGAATAGCGGGAGCTCCTACAATGAGCAGTTCTTC | CASSLNSGSSYNEQFF
TRBJ1-3 | . | TRBV5-1 | . | TGCGCCAGCAGCTTGACTGGGCCGCCGACTGGAAACACCATATATTTT | CASSLTGPPTGNTIYF
TRBJ1-1 | . | TRBV5-1 | . | TGCGCCAGCAGCTTCACCCGGGTTTCCCTGAACACTGAAGCTTTCTTT | CASSFTRVSLNTEAFF
TRBJ2-5 | . | TRBV19 | . | TGTGCCAGTAGTCGAAGGGGAGAGACCCAGTACTTC | CASSRRGETQYF
TRBJ2-1 | . | TRBV2 | many | TGTGCCAGCAGTTACAGCGGGCCCCGTTCGGAGCAGTTCTTC | CASSYSGPRSEQFF
TRBJ2-7 | . | TRBV4-3 | . | TGCGCCAGCAGCCTTGGAACGGGGACTTCCGAGCAGTACTTC | CASSLGTGTSEQYF
TRBJ1-4 | . | TRBV19 | . | TGTGCCAGTGGGCCGCGGGGTTATAATGAAAAACTGTTTTTT | CASGPRGYNEKLFF
TRBJ1-5 | . | TRBV5-6 | few | TGTGCCAGCAGCTTGGTGGGGAGTCAGCCCCAGCATTTT | CASSLVGSQPQHF
TRBJ1-2 | TRBD1 | TRBV5-4 | few | TGTGCCAGCAGCTATTCCGGGACAGGGTCCGGCTACACCTTC | CASSYSGTGSGYTF